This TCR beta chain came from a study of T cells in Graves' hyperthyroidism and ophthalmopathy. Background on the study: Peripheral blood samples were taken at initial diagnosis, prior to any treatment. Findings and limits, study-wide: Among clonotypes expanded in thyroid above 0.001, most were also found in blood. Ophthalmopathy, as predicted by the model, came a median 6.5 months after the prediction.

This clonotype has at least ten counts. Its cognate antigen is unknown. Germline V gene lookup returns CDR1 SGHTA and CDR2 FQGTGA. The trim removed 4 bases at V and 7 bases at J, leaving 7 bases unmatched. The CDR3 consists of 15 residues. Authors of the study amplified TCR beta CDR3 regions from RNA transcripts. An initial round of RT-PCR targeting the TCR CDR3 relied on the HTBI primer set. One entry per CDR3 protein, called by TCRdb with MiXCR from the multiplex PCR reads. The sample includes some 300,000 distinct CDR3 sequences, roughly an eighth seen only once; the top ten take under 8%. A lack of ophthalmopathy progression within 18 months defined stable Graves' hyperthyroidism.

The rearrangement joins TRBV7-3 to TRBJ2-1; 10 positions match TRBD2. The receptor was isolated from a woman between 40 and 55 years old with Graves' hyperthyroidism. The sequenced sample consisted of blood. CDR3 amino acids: CASSSQLAGRNEQFF. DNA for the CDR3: TGTGCCAGCAGCTCGCAACTAGCGGGAAGGAATGAGCAGTTCTTC.